The T cell receptor (beta chain) under discussion was sequenced for a study of T-cell reconstitution after alpha-beta-depleted transplantation in children. This clonotype occurred many times. Antigen: not known. The ends lost 4 bases at V and 11 bases at J; junction bases unmatched: 6. CDR1 SGHRS and CDR2 YFSETQ come from the germline V gene. This CDR3 has 13 amino acids. A TCRbeta library incorporating unique molecular identifiers was prepared. TCRdb fed the PCR reads into MiXCR, producing one record per CDR3 protein. Of about 50,000 distinct CDR3 sequences in the sample, 5.5% to 7.5% are singletons; the top ten hold around 30%. Study-wide findings and caveats: From surviving recipient T cells and thymic progenitors came the high day-60 TCRbeta diversity observed in some patients. Several hundred rapidly expanded clones from non-depleted graft cells reportedly supplied alpha-beta T cells about two months post-transplant.

The clonotype comes from a female patient aged 2-10 years who had a stem cell transplant for aplastic anemia, so the T cells may come from the graft donor. The genes are TRBV5-1 and TRBJ1-6; 7 nucleotides match TRBD1. Specimen: PBMCs, mostly from graft donor cells, collected 60 days after TCRalphabeta/CD19-depleted stem cell transplant. The CDR3 sequence is CASSRGTAAPLHF. In DNA form, the CDR3 reads TGCGCCAGCAGCCGGGGGACAGCAGCACCCCTCCACTTT.